The rows below give T cell receptor beta chains drawn from one sample of a study of T cell changes during pregnancy in multiple sclerosis. TCRdb keeps only in-frame clones here, not all; method: immunoSEQ multiplex PCR. This table has approximately 97,000 clones, 90% appearing once. This specimen was peripheral blood, taken in the second trimester of pregnancy. The source is a female donor in good health, enrolled as a control in a pregnancy study. Each CDR3 is given with its conserved first and last residue. The order of the fields is D gene, clone size, J gene, V gene, CDR3 DNA, CDR3 protein. D genes are given only for firm matches. Some rows have no size entry. The others give once, few or many, or a class for an expanded clone.

NA	NA	TRBJ2-1	TRBV6-6	TGTGCCAGCAGTCACATTGAGCAGTTCTTC	CASSHIEQFF
NA	NA	TRBJ2-3	TRBV29-1	TGCAGGGTAGCTACAAGCACAGATACGCAGTATTTT	CRVATSTDTQYF
NA	NA	TRBJ2-1	TRBV5-1	TGCGCCAGCAGCTTCGGACTGGCGTCCTACAATGAGCAGTTCTTC	CASSFGLASYNEQFF
NA	few	TRBJ1-2	TRBV27	TGTGCCAGCAGTCCAGGAGGTAACTATGGCTACACCTTC	CASSPGGNYGYTF
NA	once	TRBJ1-3	TRBV12-5	TGTGCTAGTGGTTCCCTAGGGAGGAACTCTGGAAACACCATATATTTT	CASGSLGRNSGNTIYF
NA	NA	TRBJ2-1	TRBV10-3	TGTGCCATCAGTGAATCTAGCTATGAGCAGTTCTTC	CAISESSYEQFF
TRBD2	NA	TRBJ2-1	TRBV10-2	TGCGCCAGCAGTGGGACTAGCGGGACCTACAATGAGCAGTTCTTC	CASSGTSGTYNEQFF
NA	NA	TRBJ2-1	TRBV7-9	TGTGCCAGCAGCTTAGATTTCGGGAACACGGGCAATGAGCAGTTCTTC	CASSLDFGNTGNEQFF
NA	NA	TRBJ1-3	TRBV6-5	TGTGCCAGCAGTTACCGAGGTTCGACTGGAAACACCATATATTTT	CASSYRGSTGNTIYF
TRBD2	NA	TRBJ2-1	TRBV4-2	TGTGCCAGCAGCCGACCGGGACTAGCGGGACAGGATGAGCAGTTCTTC	CASSRPGLAGQDEQFF
TRBD1	NA	TRBJ2-1	TRBV18	TGTGCCAGCTCACGGGACAGGGCGTACAATGAGCAGTTCTTC	CASSRDRAYNEQFF
NA	NA	TRBJ1-2	TRBV7-2	TGTGCCAGCAGCTTGTGGAAGGGCAGGGGTTACTATGGCTACACCTTC	CASSLWKGRGYYGYTF
NA	NA	TRBJ1-1	TRBV6-4	TGTGCCAGCAGGAACAGGGAGGGGACTGAAGCTTTCTTT	CASRNREGTEAFF
NA	NA	TRBJ1-6	TRBV5-4	TGTGCCAGCAGCTCAGCGGCTTCGGAGTGGTCACCCCTCCACTTT	CASSSAASEWSPLHF
NA	NA	TRBJ2-3	TRBV7-2	TGTGCCAGCAGCCTCTACACAGATACGCAGTATTTT	CASSLYTDTQYF
TRBD1	once	TRBJ1-1	TRBV7-2	TGTGCCAGCAGCGCCCAACAGGGGAGCACTGAAGCTTTCTTT	CASSAQQGSTEAFF
TRBD1	NA	TRBJ1-1	TRBV29-1	TGCAGCGTTGATGAAGAGAAGGGCAGGGGGCTTAACACTGAAGCTTTCTTT	CSVDEEKGRGLNTEAFF
NA	once	TRBJ1-4	TRBV18	TGTGCCAGCTCACCTCGGACACCAACTAATGAAAAACTGTTTTTT	CASSPRTPTNEKLFF
NA	NA	TRBJ1-4	TRBV6-5	TGTGCCACCCGCCTAGATACAGGACGTGAAAAACTGTTTTTT	CATRLDTGREKLFF
TRBD1	NA	TRBJ2-3	TRBV7-2	TGTGCCAGCAGCTTAGTGACGGCAGGGGGAGATACGCAGTATTTT	CASSLVTAGGDTQYF
TRBD2	NA	TRBJ2-1	TRBV4-1	TGCGCCAGCAGCCAGCTAGCGGGAGGGCCCTATGAGCAGTTCTTC	CASSQLAGGPYEQFF
TRBD2	NA	TRBJ2-7	TRBV7-9	TGTGCCAGCAGCTTAGAGCTAGCGGGCTACGAGCAGTACTTC	CASSLELAGYEQYF
NA	NA	TRBJ1-5	TRBV4-1	TGCGCCAGCAGCTTCTTAATGGGGGCCAATCAGCCCCAGCATTTT	CASSFLMGANQPQHF
NA	NA	TRBJ2-7	TRBV12-5	TGTGCTAGTGGTTTGGTAAGAGGGGGAAAGGTCTCCTACGAGCAGTACTTC	CASGLVRGGKVSYEQYF
TRBD2	NA	TRBJ2-2	TRBV25-1	TGTGCCAGCAGAGATGAGCGGGATGGCGACACCGGGGAGCTGTTTTTT	CASRDERDGDTGELFF
TRBD2	NA	TRBJ2-7	TRBV6-1	TGTGCCAGCATGGCGGGGGACCTTGGACACGAGCAGTACTTC	CASMAGDLGHEQYF
NA	NA	TRBJ2-2	TRBV5-1	TGCGCCAGCAGCACGGACGCGGGTATGAACGGGGAGCTGTTTTTT	CASSTDAGMNGELFF
NA	NA	TRBJ1-1	TRBV5-1	TGCGCCAGCAGCTTGGGGGACAAGGAAGCTTTCTTT	CASSLGDKEAFF
TRBD1	NA	TRBJ2-2	TRBV7-9	TGTGCCAGCAGCTCGGGACAGGGATGGAACGGGGAGCTGTTTTTT	CASSSGQGWNGELFF
NA	NA	TRBJ1-6	TRBV19	TGTGCCAGTCGGACACAGGGCAGCAATTCACCCCTCCACTTT	CASRTQGSNSPLHF
TRBD2	NA	TRBJ2-5	TRBV5-8	TGTGCCAGCAGCCCGAGACTAGCGGGGGGCCAAGAGACCCAGTACTTC	CASSPRLAGGQETQYF
NA	NA	TRBJ2-7	TRBV6-1	TGTGCCAGCAGTGAAGCACACAGGAGCTCCTACGAGCAGTACTTC	CASSEAHRSSYEQYF
NA	NA	TRBJ2-3	TRBV11-3	TGTGCCAGCAGCTTAGGTCGTAGCGGACGCACAGATACGCAGTATTTT	CASSLGRSGRTDTQYF
NA	NA	TRBJ1-2	TRBV20-1	TGCAGTGCTAGAGTCAGTACTGGCTACACCTTC	CSARVSTGYTF
TRBD2	NA	TRBJ2-5	TRBV5-1	TGCGCCAGCAGCCTATTAGCGGGATTTGAGACCCAGTACTTC	CASSLLAGFETQYF
NA	NA	TRBJ1-3	TRBV5-4	TGTGCCAGCAGCTTAACGGGACTCTCTGGAAACACCATATATTTT	CASSLTGLSGNTIYF
NA	NA	TRBJ1-2	TRBV27	TGTGCCAGCAGTTTAGTGGGGGGGCCCTATGGCTACACCTTC	CASSLVGGPYGYTF
NA	NA	TRBJ1-3	TRBV11-2	TGTGCCAGCAGCTTAGAAATAGTAAACACCATATATTTT	CASSLEIVNTIYF
NA	NA	TRBJ1-1	TRBV15	TGTGCCACCAGCGCCCAAAAAGGGGAGGGTGGGACTGAAGCTTTCTTT	CATSAQKGEGGTEAFF
NA	NA	TRBJ1-3	TRBV6-5	TGTGCCAGCAGTTACTCGGGGGCGTCAAACACCATATATTTT	CASSYSGASNTIYF
NA	NA	TRBJ1-3	TRBV28	TGTGCCAGCAGTAGACGACAGGGAAACACCATATATTTT	CASSRRQGNTIYF
TRBD1	NA	TRBJ1-2	TRBV28	TGTGCCAGCAGTTCACAGGGGGCGCGGGGCTACACCTTC	CASSSQGARGYTF
TRBD1	NA	TRBJ2-2	TRBV27	TGTGCCAGCAGTTTTACTATCGGGACAGGGGTCACCGGGGAGCTGTTTTTT	CASSFTIGTGVTGELFF
NA	NA	TRBJ1-2	TRBV6-1	TGTGCCAGCAGTGAAATGGGCCGTATCTATGGCTACACCTTC	CASSEMGRIYGYTF
NA	once	TRBJ2-3	TRBV7-2	TGTGCCAGCAGCCCCTACTGGGATACGCAGTATTTT	CASSPYWDTQYF